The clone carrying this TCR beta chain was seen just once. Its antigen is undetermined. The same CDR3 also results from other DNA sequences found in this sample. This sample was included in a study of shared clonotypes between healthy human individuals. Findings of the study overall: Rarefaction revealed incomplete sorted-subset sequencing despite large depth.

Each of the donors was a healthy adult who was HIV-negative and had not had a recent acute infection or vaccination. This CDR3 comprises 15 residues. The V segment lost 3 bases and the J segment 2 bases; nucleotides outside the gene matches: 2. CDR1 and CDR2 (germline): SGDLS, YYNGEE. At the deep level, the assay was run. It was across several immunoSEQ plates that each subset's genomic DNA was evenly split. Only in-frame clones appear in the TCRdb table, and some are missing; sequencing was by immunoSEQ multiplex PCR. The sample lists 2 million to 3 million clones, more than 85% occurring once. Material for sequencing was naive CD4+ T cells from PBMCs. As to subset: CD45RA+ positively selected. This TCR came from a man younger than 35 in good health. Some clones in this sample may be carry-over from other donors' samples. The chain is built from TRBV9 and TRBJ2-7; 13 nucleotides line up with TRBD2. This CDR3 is CASSAGTSGTYEQYF. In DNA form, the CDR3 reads TGTGCCAGCAGCGCAGGGACTAGCGGGACCTACGAGCAGTACTTC.